This T cell receptor (beta chain) emerged from a study of cytomegalovirus exposure and HLA in healthy donors. PCR was performed using 60 Vbeta and 13 Jbeta primers. This table comes from immunoSEQ multiplex PCR, and its TCRdb copy is limited to in-frame clones, with some not included. The sample includes fewer than 200,000 clones, 79% seen only once; the top ten take approximately 0.73%. About this clone: Its matching antigen is unknown.

The trim removed 5 bases at V and 4 bases at J, leaving 3 bases unmatched. Germline V CDR1 and CDR2: ENHRY, SYGVKD. CDR3 size: 13 residues. Overall study results and limits: A later analysis showed HLA-associated TCR beta chains outstripping equally common others in clonal expansion.

The V gene is TRBV10-3, the J gene TRBJ1-1, with TRBD1 identical over 8 bases. Sample: PBMCs. This TCR derives from a woman in her 40s in good health and CMV-seronegative. CDR3 sequence: CAISPTGVTEAFF. The CDR3 region has the DNA TGTGCCATCAGTCCGACAGGGGTCACTGAAGCTTTCTTT.